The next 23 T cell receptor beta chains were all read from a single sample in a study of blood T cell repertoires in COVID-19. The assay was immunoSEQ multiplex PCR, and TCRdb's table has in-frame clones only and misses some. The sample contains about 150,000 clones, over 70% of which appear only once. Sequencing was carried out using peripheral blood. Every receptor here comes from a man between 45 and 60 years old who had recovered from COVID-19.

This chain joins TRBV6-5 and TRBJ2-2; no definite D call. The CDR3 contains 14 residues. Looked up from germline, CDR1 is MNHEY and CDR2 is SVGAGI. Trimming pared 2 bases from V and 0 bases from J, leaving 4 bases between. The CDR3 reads CASSYSPNTGELFF. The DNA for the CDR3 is TGTGCCAGCAGTTACAGCCCGAACACCGGGGAGCTGTTTTTT.

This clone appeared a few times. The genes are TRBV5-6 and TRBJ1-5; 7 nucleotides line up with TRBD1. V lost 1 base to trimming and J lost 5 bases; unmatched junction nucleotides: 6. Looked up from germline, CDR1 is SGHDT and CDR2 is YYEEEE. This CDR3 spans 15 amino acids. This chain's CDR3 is CASSLRDRGDQPQHF. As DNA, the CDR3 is TGTGCCAGCAGCTTGCGGGACAGAGGGGATCAGCCCCAGCATTTT.

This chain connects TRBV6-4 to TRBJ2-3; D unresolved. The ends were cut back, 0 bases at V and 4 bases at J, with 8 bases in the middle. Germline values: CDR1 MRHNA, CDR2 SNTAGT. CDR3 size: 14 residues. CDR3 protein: CASSDSGFSDTQYF. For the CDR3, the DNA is TGTGCCAGCAGTGACTCCGGGTTCTCAGATACGCAGTATTTT.

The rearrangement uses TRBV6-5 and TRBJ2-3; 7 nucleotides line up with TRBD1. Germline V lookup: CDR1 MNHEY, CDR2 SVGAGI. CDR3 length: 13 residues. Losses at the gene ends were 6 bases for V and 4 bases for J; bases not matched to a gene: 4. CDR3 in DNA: TGTGCCAGCAGCCCGACAGGGTCAGATACGCAGTATTTT. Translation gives CASSPTGSDTQYF.

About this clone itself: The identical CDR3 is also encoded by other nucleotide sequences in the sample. The CDR3 is CAWSVQVNQPQHF. The CDR3 nucleotides are TGTGCCTGGAGTGTGCAGGTGAATCAGCCCCAGCATTTT. The gene calls are TRBV30 and TRBJ1-5; D not resolved. V was cut by 0 bases and J by 4 bases, with 7 bases left in between. The germline V gene has CDR1 GTSNPN and CDR2 SVGIG (reference sequence). CDR3 length: 13 residues.

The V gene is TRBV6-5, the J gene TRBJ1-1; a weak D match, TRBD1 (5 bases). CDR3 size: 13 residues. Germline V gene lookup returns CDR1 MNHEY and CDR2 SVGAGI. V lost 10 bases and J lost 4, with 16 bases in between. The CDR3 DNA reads TGTGCCATCCTCGGGGGGGTTGGCACTGAAGCTTTCTTT. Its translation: CAILGGVGTEAFF.

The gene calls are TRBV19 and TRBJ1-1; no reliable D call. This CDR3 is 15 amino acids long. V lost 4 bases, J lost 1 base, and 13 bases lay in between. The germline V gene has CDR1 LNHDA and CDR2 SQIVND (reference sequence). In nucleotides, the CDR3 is TGTGCCAGTAGTACTGAAAACCTAAAGAACACTGAAGCTTTCTTT. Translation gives CASSTENLKNTEAFF.

The CDR3: CASSYSSGQGPDNQPQHF. The CDR3 nucleotides are TGTGCCAGCAGTTACTCGTCAGGGCAGGGTCCCGACAATCAGCCCCAGCATTTT. The rearrangement uses TRBV6-2 or TRBV6-3 and TRBJ1-5, with TRBD1 as a possible D gene (5 bases). The V gene's germline CDR1 is MNHEY and CDR2 SVGEGT. V lost 0 bases, J lost 3 bases, and 18 bases lay in between. CDR3 length: 18 residues.

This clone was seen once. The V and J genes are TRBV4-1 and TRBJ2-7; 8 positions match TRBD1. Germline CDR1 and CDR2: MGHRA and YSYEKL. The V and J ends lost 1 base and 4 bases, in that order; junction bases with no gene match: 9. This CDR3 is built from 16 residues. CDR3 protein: CASSQVNTGGVYEQYF. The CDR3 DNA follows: TGCGCCAGCAGCCAAGTTAACACAGGGGGAGTGTACGAGCAGTACTTC.

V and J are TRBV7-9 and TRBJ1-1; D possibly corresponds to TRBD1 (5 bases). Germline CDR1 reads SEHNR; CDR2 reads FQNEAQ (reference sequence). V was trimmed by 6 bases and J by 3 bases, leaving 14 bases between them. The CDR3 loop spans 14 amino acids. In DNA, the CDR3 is TGTGCCAGCAGTGCTAGGGGAAGGGACACTGAAGCTTTCTTT. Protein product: CASSARGRDTEAFF.

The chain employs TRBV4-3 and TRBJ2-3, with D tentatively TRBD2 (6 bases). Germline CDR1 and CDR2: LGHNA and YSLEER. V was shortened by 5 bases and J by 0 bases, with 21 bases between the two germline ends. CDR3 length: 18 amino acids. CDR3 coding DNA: TGCGCCAGCAGCTTAGGTGGGACTGCAGCGCTTAGCACAGATACGCAGTATTTT. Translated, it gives CASSLGGTAALSTDTQYF.

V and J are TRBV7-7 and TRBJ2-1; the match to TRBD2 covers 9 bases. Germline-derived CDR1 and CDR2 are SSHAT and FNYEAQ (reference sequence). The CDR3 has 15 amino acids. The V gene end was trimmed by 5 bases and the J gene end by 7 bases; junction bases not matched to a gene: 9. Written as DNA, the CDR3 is TGTGCCAGCAGCCGCGGGAGGGAGGCTTCAAATGAGCAGTTCTTC. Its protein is CASSRGREASNEQFF. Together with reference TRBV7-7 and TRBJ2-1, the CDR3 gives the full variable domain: GAGVSQSPRYKVTKRGQDVTLRCDPISSHATLYWYQQALGQGPEFLTYFNYEAQPDKSGLPSDRFSAERPEGSISTLTIQRTEQRDSAMYRCASSRGREASNEQFFGPGTRLTVL.

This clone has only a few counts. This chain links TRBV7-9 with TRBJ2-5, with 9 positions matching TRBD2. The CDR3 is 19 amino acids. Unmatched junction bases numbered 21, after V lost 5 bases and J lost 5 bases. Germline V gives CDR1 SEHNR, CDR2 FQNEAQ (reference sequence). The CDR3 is CASSLPSRLAGTARETQYF. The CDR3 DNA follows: TGTGCCAGCAGCCTCCCCTCGCGGCTAGCGGGGACTGCCCGGGAGACCCAGTACTTC. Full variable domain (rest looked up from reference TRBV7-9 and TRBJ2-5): DTGVSQNPRHKITKRGQNVTFRCDPISEHNRLYWYRQTLGQGPEFLTYFQNEAQLEKSRLLSDRFSAERPKGSFSTLEIQRTEQGDSAMYLCASSLPSRLAGTARETQYFGPGTRLLVL.

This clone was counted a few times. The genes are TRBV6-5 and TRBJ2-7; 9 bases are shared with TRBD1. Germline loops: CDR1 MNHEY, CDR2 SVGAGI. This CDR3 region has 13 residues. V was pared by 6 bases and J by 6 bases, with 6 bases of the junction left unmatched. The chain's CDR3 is CASRSGQGSEQYF. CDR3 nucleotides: TGTGCCAGCAGGAGCGGACAGGGGAGCGAGCAGTACTTC.

CDR3 nucleotides: TGTGCCAGTAGTATAATCCCCCTCCGAGAACCACCCCTCCACTTT. Translating it yields CASSIIPLREPPLHF. This rearrangement joins TRBV19 to TRBJ1-6, with D unresolved. The CDR3 has 15 residues. Per germline, CDR1 LNHDA and CDR2 SQIVND (reference sequence). With 2 bases removed from V and 11 bases from J, the gap between germline ends came to 16 bases.

This CDR3 reads CASSPMAISNQPQHF. In DNA, the CDR3 is TGTGCCAGCAGCCCTATGGCCATTAGCAATCAGCCCCAGCATTTT. This chain joins TRBV6-2 or TRBV6-3 and TRBJ1-5; D uncertain. The length of the CDR3 is 15 residues. Germline lookup yields CDR1 MNHEY and CDR2 SVGEGT. V was shortened by 6 bases and J by 0 bases, with 12 bases between the two germline ends.

CDR3 protein: CASSTRTGSNTEAFF. CDR3 nucleotides: TGTGCCAGTAGTACCCGGACAGGTTCGAACACTGAAGCTTTCTTT. The rearrangement uses TRBV19 and TRBJ1-1; 7 bases match TRBD1. The CDR3 extends over 15 amino acids. V was pared by 4 bases and J by 1 base, with 6 bases of the junction left unmatched. The germline CDR1 and CDR2 sequences are LNHDA and SQIVND (reference sequence).

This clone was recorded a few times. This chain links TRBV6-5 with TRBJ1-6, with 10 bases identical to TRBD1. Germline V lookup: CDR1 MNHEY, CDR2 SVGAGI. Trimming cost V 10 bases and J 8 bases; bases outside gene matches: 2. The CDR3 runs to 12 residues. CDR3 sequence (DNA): TGTGCCATGGGGACAGGGGATTCACCCCTCCACTTT. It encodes CAMGTGDSPLHF.

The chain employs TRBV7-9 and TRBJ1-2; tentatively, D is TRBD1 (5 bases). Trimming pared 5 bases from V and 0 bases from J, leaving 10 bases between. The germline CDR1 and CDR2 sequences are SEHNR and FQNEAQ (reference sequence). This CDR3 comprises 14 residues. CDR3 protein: CASSTDIANYGYTF. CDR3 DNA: TGTGCCAGCAGCACGGACATAGCTAACTATGGCTACACCTTC.

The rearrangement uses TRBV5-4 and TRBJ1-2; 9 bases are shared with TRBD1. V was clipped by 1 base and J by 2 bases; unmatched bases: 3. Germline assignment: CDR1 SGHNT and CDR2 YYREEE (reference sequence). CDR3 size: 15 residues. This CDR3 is CASSLSGQGNYGYTF. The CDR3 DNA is TGTGCCAGCAGCTTGTCTGGACAGGGGAACTATGGCTACACCTTC.

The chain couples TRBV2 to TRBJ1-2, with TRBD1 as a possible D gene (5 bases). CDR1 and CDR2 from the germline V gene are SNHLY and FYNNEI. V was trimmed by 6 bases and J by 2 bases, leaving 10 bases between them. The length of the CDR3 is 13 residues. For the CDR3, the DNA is TGTGCCAGCAGGATTGCAGGGAACTATGGCTACACCTTC. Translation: CASRIAGNYGYTF.

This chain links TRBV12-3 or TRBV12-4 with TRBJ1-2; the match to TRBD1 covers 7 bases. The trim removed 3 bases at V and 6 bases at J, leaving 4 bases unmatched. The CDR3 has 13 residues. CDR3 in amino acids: CASSFQGGDGYTF. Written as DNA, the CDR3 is TGTGCCAGCAGTTTCCAGGGGGGCGATGGCTACACCTTC.

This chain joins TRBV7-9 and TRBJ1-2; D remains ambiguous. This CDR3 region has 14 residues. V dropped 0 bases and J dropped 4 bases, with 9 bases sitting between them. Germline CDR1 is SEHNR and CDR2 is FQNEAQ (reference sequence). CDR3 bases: TGTGCCAGCAGCTTAGCGACTGTGGGCTATGGCTACACCTTC. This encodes CASSLATVGYGYTF. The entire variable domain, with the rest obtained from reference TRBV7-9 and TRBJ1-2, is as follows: DTGVSQNPRHKITKRGQNVTFRCDPISEHNRLYWYRQTLGQGPEFLTYFQNEAQLEKSRLLSDRFSAERPKGSFSTLEIQRTEQGDSAMYLCASSLATVGYGYTFGSGTRLTVV.